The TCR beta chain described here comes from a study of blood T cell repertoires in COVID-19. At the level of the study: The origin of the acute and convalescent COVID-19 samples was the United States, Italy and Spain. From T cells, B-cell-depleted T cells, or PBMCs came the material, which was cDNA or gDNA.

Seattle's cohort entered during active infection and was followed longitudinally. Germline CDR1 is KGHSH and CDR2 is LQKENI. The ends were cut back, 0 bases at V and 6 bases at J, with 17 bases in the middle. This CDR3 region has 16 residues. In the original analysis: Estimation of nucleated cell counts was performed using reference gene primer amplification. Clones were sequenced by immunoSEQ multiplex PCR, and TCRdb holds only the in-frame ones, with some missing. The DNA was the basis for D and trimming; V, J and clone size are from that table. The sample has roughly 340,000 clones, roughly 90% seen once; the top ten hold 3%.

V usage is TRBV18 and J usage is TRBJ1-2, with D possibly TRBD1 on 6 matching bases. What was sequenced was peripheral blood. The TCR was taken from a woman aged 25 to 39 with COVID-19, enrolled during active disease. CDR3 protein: CASSPPRGDRFDGYTF. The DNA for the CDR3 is TGTGCCAGCTCACCACCGAGGGGTGACAGGTTCGATGGCTACACCTTC.